Each of the 30 T cell receptor beta chains below was sequenced from the same sample in a study of regulatory T cells in long-lasting Graves disease. As to time point: newly diagnosed GD, antithyroid drugs for less than 3 months. The TCR library was made from RNA that had been extracted from PBMCs in TRIzol. To make TCR beta libraries, researchers used iRepertoire HTBI primers and Arm-PCR of CDR3 regions. TCRdb processed the multiplex PCR reads anew with MiXCR; each CDR3 protein has one entry. The table has roughly 500,000 distinct CDR3 sequences, more than 10% seen once. These data are also associated with another study on T cells in Graves' hyperthyroidism and ophthalmopathy.

The sample consisted of peripheral blood mononuclear cells (PBMCs), taken at new diagnosis, from a patient treated with antithyroid drugs. Every receptor here comes from a woman aged 25 to 39 with Graves disease.

Ten or more counts support this clonotype. This CDR3 is CASSQIAGYNEQFF. The CDR3 DNA follows: TGTGCCAGCAGCCAAATAGCGGGATATAATGAGCAGTTCTTC. The rearrangement uses TRBV11-2 and TRBJ2-1; 8 bases are a match to TRBD2. After removal of 5 bases from V and 7 bases from J, the junction contained 7 bases not matched to a gene. This CDR3 region has 14 residues. Germline V lookup: CDR1 SGHAT, CDR2 FQNNGV. The variable domain in full, with the rest retrieved from reference TRBV11-2 and TRBJ2-1, is EAGVAQSPRYKIIEKRQSVAFWCNPISGHATLYWYQQILGQGPKLLIQFQNNGVVDDSQLPKDRFSAERLKGVDSTLKIQPAKLEDSAVYLCASSQIAGYNEQFFGPGTRLTVL.

In its sample, this clonotype was seen many times. The chain couples TRBV6-1 to TRBJ1-1; weak D call: TRBD1 (6 bases). The CDR3 spans 11 residues. Trimming took 7 bases from V and 10 from J, leaving 13 bases between them. Looked up from germline, CDR1 is MNHNS and CDR2 is SASEGT. This CDR3 is CASTRGERAFF. The DNA of the CDR3 is TGTGCCAGCACCAGGGGCGAAAGAGCTTTCTTT.

This clonotype was counted many times. This chain joins TRBV15 and TRBJ2-7; D may be TRBD2 (6 bases). Germline V gene data show CDR1 as LNHNV and CDR2 as YYDKDF (reference sequence). Trimming pared 0 bases from V and 2 bases from J, leaving 8 bases between. There are 14 residues in the CDR3. The CDR3 sequence is CATSRDGGAYEQYF. The DNA of the CDR3 is TGTGCCACCAGCAGAGACGGCGGGGCCTACGAGCAGTACTTC.

This clonotype was detected ten times or more. The chain recombines TRBV28 with TRBJ2-3; 10 bases align to TRBD2. Germline V CDR1 and CDR2: MDHEN, SYDVKM. Losses at the gene ends were 3 bases for V and 4 bases for J; bases not matched to a gene: 7. This CDR3 region has 16 residues. As DNA, the CDR3 is TGTGCCAGCAGTTTTGCTAGCGGGAGTCTTGCAGATACGCAGTATTTT. This translates into CASSFASGSLADTQYF.

V gene TRBV29-1 combines with J gene TRBJ2-3, with D uncertain. V gave up 7 bases and J gave up 1 base, with 15 bases separating them. Germline CDR1 is SQVTM and CDR2 is ANQGSEA. The CDR3 extends over 14 amino acids. CDR3 DNA: TGCAGCGCTTCAAAGGGCCCTGGCACAGATACGCAGTATTTT. Protein: CSASKGPGTDTQYF.

This clonotype was found many times. In DNA, the CDR3 is TGTGCCAGCCGGGAGGGCCGAGGGAGCTATACGCAGTATTTT. Amino acids: CASREGRGSYTQYF. The V gene is TRBV6-2 or TRBV6-3, the J gene TRBJ2-3, with 8 bases fitting TRBD2. CDR1 MNHEY and CDR2 SVGEGT come from the germline V gene. CDR3 length equals 14 residues. V shed 8 bases and J 7 bases; nucleotides not matched to a gene: 11.

The chain joins TRBV19 to TRBJ2-5, with 8 positions matching TRBD2. The germline CDR1 and CDR2 sequences are LNHDA and SQIVND (reference sequence). With 0 bases clipped from V and 2 bases from J, the junction kept 8 bases outside the gene matches. The CDR3 is made up of 17 amino acids. The CDR3, as DNA: TGTGCCAGTAGTATAGATCTTACGGGAGGGCCGCAAGAGACCCAGTACTTC. Residues: CASSIDLTGGPQETQYF.

About this clonotype: This may be a read error, as it is one base from a much larger clone. In this CDR3 the conserved last residue, phenylalanine or tryptophan, is missing, so a read error is likely. No DNA is shown, since the ends of the CDR3 on it are uncertain; the CDR3 is the one TCRdb lists. V usage is TRBV7-2 and J usage is TRBJ2-5; no check of the table's D call, TRBD2, against the DNA was made. The germline V gene encodes CDR1 SGHTA and CDR2 FQGNSA. The CDR3 adds up to 14 amino acids, both ends counted. The CDR3 sequence: CASSFSGQETQFFG.

This clonotype has a count of ten or more. V gene TRBV7-9 combines with J gene TRBJ2-3; D is undetermined. V lost 2 bases and J 2 bases, leaving 11 bases between the germline ends. The germline CDR1 and CDR2 sequences are SEHNR and FQNEAQ (reference sequence). This CDR3 is built from 15 residues. This CDR3 reads CASSLIGSPTDTQYF. DNA for the CDR3: TGTGCCAGCAGCTTAATCGGCAGCCCCACAGATACGCAGTATTTT.

This clonotype was picked up many times. The rearrangement uses TRBV2 and TRBJ2-5; 9 bases agree with TRBD2. With 5 bases clipped from V and 2 bases from J, the junction kept 9 bases outside the gene matches. This CDR3 has 16 residues. Germline CDR1 and CDR2: SNHLY and FYNNEI. As DNA, the CDR3 is TGTGCCAGCAGTTCTACAGCGGGAGGAAGACAAGAGACCCAGTACTTC. Translating gives CASSSTAGGRQETQYF.

This clonotype was observed at least ten times. J is TRBJ1-5 and V is TRBV18; D possibly corresponds to TRBD1 (6 bases). The V end lost 3 bases, the J end lost 9 bases, and 21 bases lay between the germline ends. Germline CDR1 KGHSH, CDR2 LQKENI. The CDR3 sequence is 16 residues long. The CDR3 region has the DNA TGTGCCAGCTCACCGTCCGTGGGCGCCCGGGGGCTGCCCCAGCATTTT. The encoded protein is CASSPSVGARGLPQHF.

On this clonotype: A much larger clone sits a single nucleotide away, making a read error possible. The chain employs TRBV2 and TRBJ1-2, with TRBD1 matching 7 bases. The CDR3 totals 13 residues. CDR1 and CDR2 (germline): SNHLY, FYNNEI. The CDR3 loop reads CASRGDRDYGYAF. The DNA for the CDR3 is TGTGCCAGCAGGGGAGACAGGGACTATGGCTACGCCTTC.

This clonotype was found many times. This rearrangement joins TRBV2 to TRBJ2-7; TRBD2 matches 7 bases. V lost 4 bases and J lost 3; bases outside the gene matches: 12. Germline CDR1 reads SNHLY; CDR2 reads FYNNEI. The CDR3 spans 16 residues. The CDR3 DNA reads TGTGCCAGCAGTGGAAGGACTAGGGGCCAACTCTACGAGCAGTACTTC. It translates to CASSGRTRGQLYEQYF.

This clonotype was seen ten or more times. The chain uses TRBV3-1 and TRBJ2-5, with 9 bases fitting TRBD1. This CDR3 has 16 residues. V was clipped by 4 bases and J by 2 bases; unmatched bases: 8. Germline CDR1 LGHDT, CDR2 YNNKEL (reference sequence). CDR3 residues: CASSPQGQGKQETQYF. The DNA of the CDR3 is TGTGCCAGCAGCCCCCAGGGACAGGGAAAACAAGAGACCCAGTACTTC.

The table lists this clonotype with many counts. The CDR3 spells CASSHTDRTEAFF. In nucleotides, the CDR3 is TGTGCCAGCAGCCATACAGACCGCACTGAAGCTTTCTTT. The gene calls are TRBV3-1 and TRBJ1-1; D is unclear. The CDR3 is 13 residues long. Per the germline V gene, CDR1 is LGHDT and CDR2 is YNNKEL (reference sequence). V was clipped by 3 bases and J by 4 bases, with 9 bases between them.

This clonotype was counted many times. V is TRBV27 and J is TRBJ2-2; TRBD1 agrees at 10 bases. This CDR3 spans 16 amino acids. Germline V CDR1 and CDR2: MNHEY, SMNVEV (reference sequence). Trimming removed 6 bases from V and 2 bases from J; junction bases left unmatched: 6. The CDR3 loop reads CASRGQGKVNTGELFF. The CDR3 DNA reads as TGTGCCAGCAGGGGACAGGGGAAGGTCAACACCGGGGAGCTGTTTTTT.

This clonotype was counted at least ten times. The genes are TRBV12-3 or TRBV12-4 and TRBJ2-4; 15 bases fit TRBD2. This CDR3 contains 16 residues. The junction had 5 bases not matched to a gene; V was cut back by 5 bases and J by 6 bases. The CDR3 nucleotides are TGTGCCAGCAGTCCGGAGGGACTAGCGGGAGGAAACATTCAGTACTTC. It specifies CASSPEGLAGGNIQYF.

In this sample, this clonotype turned up many times. The V call is TRBV28, the J call TRBJ2-1; D tentatively reads TRBD1 or TRBD2 (5 bases each). The CDR3 is made up of 13 amino acids. Germline CDR1 and CDR2: MDHEN and SYDVKM. V lost 7 bases to trimming and J lost 4 bases, with 11 bases between them. In DNA form, the CDR3 reads TGTGCCAGCACCACGGGACCTTACAATGAGCAGTTCTTC. Amino acids: CASTTGPYNEQFF.

This clonotype was seen at least ten times. This chain uses TRBV9 with TRBJ2-2; D remains ambiguous. CDR3 length equals 14 residues. V lost 2 bases, J lost 2 bases, and 7 bases lay in between. Germline V gene sequence: CDR1 SGDLS, CDR2 YYNGEE. The CDR3 coding sequence is TGTGCCAGCAGCGTTGGCGGCAACACCGGGGAGCTGTTTTTT. Translating gives CASSVGGNTGELFF.

In its sample, this clonotype was seen many times. V and J are TRBV6-2 or TRBV6-3 and TRBJ1-2; D gene uncertain. Germline V gene sequence: CDR1 MNHEY, CDR2 SVGEGT. The CDR3 is 11 amino acids. Trimming shortened V by 2 bases and J by 7 bases, and 5 bases separated the two germline ends. The DNA of the CDR3 is TGTGCCAGCAGTTACCTTAGTGGCTACACCTTC. This gives the protein CASSYLSGYTF.

This clonotype was counted between two and nine times. An end of the junction differs from the germline gene, which may be a read error. The chain employs TRBV11-1 and TRBJ2-3, with 11 bases identical to TRBD1. In germline, CDR1 is SGHAT, CDR2 FQDESV (reference sequence). The CDR3 contains 16 residues. CDR3 region: CASSQDRGLSTDTQYF. In nucleotides, the CDR3 is TGCGCCAGCAGCCAGGACAGGGGGCTCAGCACAGATACGCAGTATTTT.

Only a few counts were recorded for this clonotype. Given a much more abundant clone one base away, this may be a read error. The rearrangement links TRBV6-5 to TRBJ2-3; 14 bases align to TRBD2. Gene TRBJ2-5 matches the end of the DNA better, so the J call may be wrong. Germline V lookup: CDR1 MNHEY, CDR2 SVGAGI. The CDR3 is made up of 18 amino acids. The chain's CDR3 is CASSYPQGLAGGRETQYF. The CDR3 DNA follows: TGTGCCAGCAGTTACCCCCAAGGACTAGCGGGGGGTCGAGAGACCCAGTACTTC.

This rearrangement joins TRBV5-5 to TRBJ1-2; 9 bases match TRBD1. J was trimmed by 7 bases and V by 6 bases; bases with no gene match: 10. The germline V gene has CDR1 SGHKS and CDR2 YYEKEE (reference sequence). The CDR3 length is 14 residues. The chain's CDR3 is CASTLDRGSIGYTF. The CDR3 nucleotides read TGTGCCAGCACCCTGGACAGGGGTTCCATTGGCTACACCTTC.

This clonotype was observed many times. This chain joins TRBV2 and TRBJ1-3; D gene unclear. Trimming shortened V by 5 bases and J by 4 bases, and 9 bases separated the two germline ends. Germline V gene lookup returns CDR1 SNHLY and CDR2 FYNNEI. The CDR3 extends over 13 amino acids. CDR3 residues: CASSKWIGNTIYF. DNA for the CDR3: TGTGCCAGCAGTAAATGGATCGGAAACACCATATATTTT.

This clonotype occurred a few times. The gene calls are TRBV3-1 and TRBJ1-1, with D maybe TRBD1 (5 bases). CDR1 and CDR2 from the germline V gene are LGHDT and YNNKEL (reference sequence). There are 14 residues in the CDR3. The ends were cut back, 5 bases at V and 1 base at J, with 11 bases in the middle. The CDR3 DNA reads as TGTGCCAGCAGCTTCGGGGCTACGAACACTGAAGCTTTCTTT. Amino acid sequence: CASSFGATNTEAFF.

In its sample, this clonotype was seen many times. This sequence joins TRBV20-1 and TRBJ1-2; D ambiguous. The CDR3 consists of 11 residues. The germline gives CDR1 DFQATT, CDR2 SNEGSKA (reference sequence). The V end lost 6 bases, the J end lost 6 bases, and 11 bases lay between the germline ends. The CDR3 loop reads CSARTGNGYTF. As DNA, the CDR3 is TGCAGTGCCCGGACGGGGAATGGCTACACCTTC.

In its sample, this clonotype was seen many times. J is TRBJ2-1 and V is TRBV11-3; D not certain. With 0 bases removed from V and 6 bases from J, the gap between germline ends came to 6 bases. Germline CDR1 and CDR2: SGHNT and YENEEA. The CDR3 runs to 13 residues. CDR3 protein: CASSLEVGNEQFF. The CDR3 DNA sequence: TGTGCCAGCAGCTTAGAAGTCGGCAATGAGCAGTTCTTC.

This clonotype came up many times. The CDR3, as DNA: TGTGCCAGCAGTTCTCCTTTGGGGTCCGGCAGTTCGGGGCGCCGGGAAGCTTTCTTT. Translation gives CASSSPLGSGSSGRREAFF. The chain links TRBV28 to TRBJ1-1, with a possible D match to TRBD1 (5 bases). V dropped 4 bases and J dropped 8 bases, with 32 bases sitting between them. The germline gives CDR1 MDHEN, CDR2 SYDVKM. There are 19 residues in the CDR3.

This clonotype was detected ten times or more. The CDR3: CSVDNWREDGETQYF. CDR3 sequence (DNA): TGCAGCGTTGACAACTGGCGGGAGGACGGGGAGACCCAGTACTTC. The rearrangement links TRBV29-1 to TRBJ2-5; 8 bases agree with TRBD2. The V segment lost 3 bases and the J segment 5 bases; nucleotides outside the gene matches: 11. The V gene's germline CDR1 is SQVTM and CDR2 ANQGSEA. The CDR3 totals 15 residues.

The V and J genes are TRBV20-1 and TRBJ2-4; the D gene could be TRBD1 or TRBD2 (5 bases each). There are 14 residues in the CDR3. V was trimmed by 3 bases and J by 0 bases, leaving 9 bases between them. Per germline, CDR1 DFQATT and CDR2 SNEGSKA (reference sequence). DNA for the CDR3: TGCAGTGCTAGGAGGGGCTTAGCCAAAAACATTCAGTACTTC. Translated: CSARRGLAKNIQYF.